The 18 T cell receptor beta chains reported below all come from one sample, sequenced in a study of a mutant IDH1 vaccine in newly diagnosed glioma. Documented time point: week 47, end of study. In every dose of vaccine, 300 ug of mutant IDH1 20-mer peptide was given alongside topical imiquimod. Using immunoSEQ multiplex PCR, the repertoire was profiled, and TCRdb retains in-frame clones only, with some absent. In the table there are approximately 56,000 clones, roughly 80% of which are singletons. No cognate antigen is known for these TCRs. Sequencing was performed on PBMCs, taken from a glioma patient whose treatment included an IDH1 peptide vaccine. The source of these receptors is a man between 50 and 59 years old with glioma.

The rearrangement uses TRBV29-1 and TRBJ2-1; D may be TRBD1 (5 bases). This CDR3 spans 12 amino acids. Germline CDR1 SQVTM, CDR2 ANQGSEA. Trimming pared 5 bases from V and 6 bases from J, leaving 11 bases between. The CDR3 nucleotides read TGCAGCGTTTTAGAAAGGGGCAATGAGCAGTTCTTC. Amino acid sequence: CSVLERGNEQFF.

The V call is TRBV9, the J call TRBJ1-5; no firm D call. V was shortened by 0 bases and J by 3 bases, with 7 bases between the two germline ends. This CDR3 spans 14 amino acids. Germline V gene lookup returns CDR1 SGDLS and CDR2 YYNGEE. The CDR3 spells CASSVDGANQPQHF. The DNA of the CDR3 is TGTGCCAGCAGCGTAGATGGAGCCAATCAGCCCCAGCATTTT.

This chain links TRBV7-9 with TRBJ2-1, with D tentatively TRBD1 or TRBD2 (5 bases each). Germline V gives CDR1 SEHNR, CDR2 FQNEAQ (reference sequence). CDR3 length equals 13 residues. V was cut by 5 bases and J by 8 bases, with 13 bases left in between. CDR3 in DNA: TGTGCCAGCAGCCAAACACGGGGCGATGAGCAGTTCTTC. Translated, it gives CASSQTRGDEQFF.

This clone was observed a few times. The rearrangement uses TRBV25-1 and TRBJ1-3; TRBD1 might be the D (6 bases). Germline-derived CDR1 and CDR2 are MGHDK and SYGVNS. The CDR3 extends over 16 amino acids. The V end lost 7 bases, the J end lost 1 base, and 17 bases lay between the germline ends. The DNA for the CDR3 is TGTGCCAGCATGGGGCTCGAAGGGGGATCTGGAAACACCATATATTTT. Encoded protein: CASMGLEGGSGNTIYF. Variable domain in full (rest from reference TRBV25-1 and TRBJ1-3): EADIYQTPRYLVIGTGKKITLECSQTMGHDKMYWYQQDPGMELHLIHYSYGVNSTEKGDLSSESTVSRIRTEHFPLTLESARPSHTSQYLCASMGLEGGSGNTIYFGEGSWLTVV.

V is TRBV2 and J is TRBJ2-5, with 7 bases matching TRBD2. Germline V gene data show CDR1 as SNHLY and CDR2 as FYNNEI. J was trimmed by 7 bases and V by 5 bases; bases with no gene match: 13. The CDR3 length is 15 residues. The CDR3 here is CASSSAGVRGGTQYF. The DNA of the CDR3 is TGTGCCAGCAGTTCGGCGGGGGTCCGCGGGGGGACCCAGTACTTC.

The genes are TRBV19 and TRBJ1-1, with D possibly matching TRBD1 (5 bases). Germline V lookup: CDR1 LNHDA, CDR2 SQIVND (reference sequence). The length of the CDR3 is 13 residues. The ends were cut back, 5 bases at V and 5 bases at J, with 12 bases in the middle. In nucleotides, the CDR3 is TGTGCCAGTAGTGCCCACAAGGGGACTGAAGCTTTCTTT. This translates into CASSAHKGTEAFF.

The gene calls are TRBV5-4 and TRBJ2-7, with a tentative D call TRBD1 (5 bases). Germline V CDR1 and CDR2: SGHNT, YYREEE (reference sequence). With 1 base removed from V and 1 base from J, the gap between germline ends came to 15 bases. The CDR3 is made up of 16 amino acids. CDR3 nucleotide sequence: TGTGCCAGCAGCTTGTACGCGCCAGGGCGATCCTACGAGCAGTACTTC. Protein: CASSLYAPGRSYEQYF.

V usage is TRBV5-6 and J usage is TRBJ1-5; D uncertain. Trimming took off 0 bases at V and 2 bases at J, with 6 bases between the two ends. The CDR3 has 14 amino acids. Germline CDR1 and CDR2: SGHDT and YYEEEE. CDR3: CASSLGGGNQPQHF. The CDR3, as DNA: TGTGCCAGCAGCTTGGGTGGGGGCAATCAGCCCCAGCATTTT. Together with reference TRBV5-6 and TRBJ1-5, the CDR3 gives the full variable domain: DAGVTQSPTHLIKTRGQQVTLRCSPKSGHDTVSWYQQALGQGPQFIFQYYEEEERQRGNFPDRFSGHQFPNYSSELNVNALLLGDSALYLCASSLGGGNQPQHFGDGTRLSIL.

The chain combines TRBV5-6 with TRBJ2-5, with no clear D. The V gene lost 5 bases and the J gene lost 7 bases, with 12 bases spanning the gap. The CDR3 loop spans 12 amino acids. CDR1 is SGHDT, CDR2 YYEEEE, per germline. CDR3 loop: CASSSSARTQYF. The DNA of the CDR3 is TGTGCCAGCAGTTCCTCCGCCCGGACCCAGTACTTC.

The rearrangement joins TRBV9 to TRBJ1-4, with D maybe TRBD1 (5 bases). Trimming took 0 bases from V and 12 from J, leaving 9 bases between them. Germline CDR1 and CDR2: SGDLS and YYNGEE. The CDR3 is 12 residues long. CDR3 protein: CASSVGGGELFF. CDR3 coding DNA: TGTGCCAGCAGCGTAGGGGGGGGAGAACTGTTTTTT.

This sequence joins TRBV6-1 and TRBJ1-5; D is undetermined. Between the trimmed V and J ends, which lost 6 bases and 1 base, there was a span of 13 bases. Germline V gene sequence: CDR1 MNHNS, CDR2 SASEGT. The CDR3 is 15 residues long. The CDR3 nucleotides read TGTGCCAGCAGCGCACGGGGTTTCAGCAATCAGCCCCAGCATTTT. Protein product: CASSARGFSNQPQHF.

This chain uses TRBV20-1 with TRBJ2-3; D is unresolved. There are 11 residues in the CDR3. Germline values: CDR1 DFQATT, CDR2 SNEGSKA (reference sequence). V was clipped by 5 bases and J by 6 bases, with 9 bases between them. The CDR3 DNA reads TGCAGTGCTTTGATCTCGGATACGCAGTATTTT. It codes for CSALISDTQYF.

This clone occurred a few times. V usage is TRBV5-6 and J usage is TRBJ2-6, with unresolved D. CDR1 is SGHDT and CDR2 is YYEEEE in the germline V gene. The CDR3 runs to 15 residues. Trimming stripped 6 bases from V and 1 base from J, with 11 bases between. CDR3 residues: CASTQLSSGANVLTF. CDR3 coding DNA: TGTGCCAGCACCCAATTAAGTTCTGGGGCCAACGTCCTGACTTTC.

This clone was seen repeatedly, ten times or more. The chain combines TRBV9 with TRBJ2-5; D perhaps matches TRBD1 (8 bases). Trimming shortened V by 0 bases and J by 2 bases, and 11 bases separated the two germline ends. CDR3 size: 15 residues. Germline values: CDR1 SGDLS, CDR2 YYNGEE. The CDR3 DNA reads as TGTGCCAGCAGCGTAGTACAGGGGGGGCAAGAGACCCAGTACTTC. This codes for CASSVVQGGQETQYF.

The chain combines TRBV7-9 with TRBJ1-5; D ambiguous. CDR1 is SEHNR and CDR2 is FQNEAQ in the germline V gene (reference sequence). The V end lost 1 base, the J end lost 3 bases, and 10 bases lay between the germline ends. The CDR3 length is 15 residues. CDR3 DNA: TGTGCCAGCAGCTTAGAGGGAGGAGACAATCAGCCCCAGCATTTT. Amino acid sequence: CASSLEGGDNQPQHF.

V and J are TRBV6-6 and TRBJ1-2, with a weak D call TRBD1 (5 bases). The V and J ends lost 4 bases and 8 bases respectively, with 14 bases between them. The CDR3 is 13 amino acids. Germline CDR1 and CDR2: MNHNY and SVGAGI (reference sequence). CDR3 sequence: CASSSGTVRGYTF. CDR3 nucleotide sequence: TGTGCCAGCAGTTCCGGGACCGTGCGGGGCTACACCTTC.

The gene calls are TRBV6-5 and TRBJ2-3; TRBD2 matches at 8 bases. CDR1 is MNHEY, CDR2 SVGAGI, per germline. Trimming cost V 6 bases and J 4 bases; bases outside gene matches: 9. This CDR3 has 15 residues. CDR3 bases: TGTGCCAGCAGAGTGACGGGGGGGCCGGCAGATACGCAGTATTTT. Its translation: CASRVTGGPADTQYF.

The chain combines TRBV19 with TRBJ2-2; TRBD2 agrees at 12 bases. The V gene's germline CDR1 is LNHDA and CDR2 SQIVND (reference sequence). Trimming cost V 7 bases and J 0 bases; bases outside gene matches: 6. CDR3 length: 17 amino acids. The CDR3 region is CASTSGGDFANTGELFF. The CDR3 DNA reads TGTGCCAGTACTAGCGGGGGGGATTTTGCGAACACCGGGGAGCTGTTTTTT.